A selection of T cell receptor beta chains follows, all from one sample in a study of identifying expanded T cells in peripheral blood. The table came from immunoSEQ multiplex PCR; TCRdb's copy has only in-frame clones and leaves some out. The sample yields 65,000 to 95,000 clones, roughly 90% seen once. The material sequenced was blood. These receptors originate from a person between 18 and 70 years old in good health. Both conserved end residues are trimmed from each CDR3. Only part of the rows carry a size: once, few, many, or a class if the clone is expanded.

V,J,size,CDR3
TRBV6-5,TRBJ2-1,-,ASSYSGLAGVNEQF
TRBV6-4,TRBJ2-3,-,ASSDGTGSTDTQY
TRBV4-1,TRBJ2-1,-,ASSYRLAGGLVGNEQF
TRBV5-1,TRBJ2-5,-,ASSLTGRGETQY
TRBV6-5,TRBJ2-7,few,ASSPQGSNYEQY
TRBV5-5,TRBJ1-2,-,ASSFLRQGPSNGYT
TRBV13,TRBJ2-5,-,ASSILGTGDKGTQY
TRBV15,TRBJ2-7,-,ATSREQVDEGYEQY
TRBV19,TRBJ2-5,-,ASSTRDRGETQY
TRBV13,TRBJ1-6,-,ASSPIPGQGNSPLH
TRBV9,TRBJ2-7,-,ASSGQPLYEQY
TRBV18,TRBJ2-1,-,ASSPQGTGVNEQF
TRBV7-9,TRBJ1-2,-,ASSQVGHWYGYT
TRBV27,TRBJ1-6,once,ASSLLGGGDSPLH
TRBV20-1,TRBJ2-1,-,SARGNNEQF
TRBV27,TRBJ1-3,-,ASSLGGATGNTIY
TRBV10-3,TRBJ1-5,-,AIPNPRDRESNRGQPQH
TRBV9,TRBJ2-3,few,ASSVRGDTDTQY
TRBV30,TRBJ1-1,-,AWRETGRTEAF
TRBV7-3,TRBJ1-1,-,AILLGQGETTEAF
TRBV7-8,TRBJ1-1,-,ASSFYVGQTNTEAF
TRBV5-1,TRBJ2-1,-,ASSWAKGQLSYNEQF